The 25 T cell receptor beta chains below all came from one sample that was sequenced in a study of CD8 T cells in ankylosing spondylitis listed by TCRdb under 2017. Results and caveats for the whole study, not just this receptor: A TCR beta motif of about 8 highly homologous amino acid variants appeared characteristic of blood from ankylosing spondylitis patients.

For these TCRs, the target antigens are not known. Preparation of the library involved 5' RACE. Sequencing was carried out with an Illumina HiSeq 2500. TCRdb itself trimmed the public reads at Q25 with fastp, ran MiXCR and retained productive beta chains. Rows matching on CDR3 protein sequence are summarized as one entry with the most common DNA and genes. Counted in this sample were more than 250,000 distinct CDR3 sequences; around 8% of them appeared once. Roughly 15% of the sample is in the top ten clones. Material for sequencing was blood, either unsorted or a sorted T cell fraction (not recorded which). The receptors were sampled from a male donor with ankylosing spondylitis.

This clonotype was counted only a few times. The rearrangement links TRBV25-1 to TRBJ1-6; D is uncertain. The V gene lost 9 bases and the J gene lost 9 bases, with 18 bases spanning the gap. CDR3 length equals 14 residues. Germline lookup yields CDR1 MGHDK and CDR2 SYGVNS. The CDR3 DNA sequence: TGTGCCAGTAACCTCTCTCCCAGAGGTTCACCCCTCCACTTT. It encodes CASNLSPRGSPLHF.

There are many counts of this clonotype. This rearrangement joins TRBV5-1 to TRBJ1-1, with 8 positions matching TRBD1. V shed 2 bases, J shed 5 bases, and the junction held 5 bases outside the gene matches. Germline V gives CDR1 SGHRS, CDR2 YFSETQ. The CDR3 consists of 14 residues. As DNA, the CDR3 is TGCGCCAGCAGCTTTAGACAGGGGCATACTGAAGCTTTCTTT. This translates into CASSFRQGHTEAFF.

The chain recombines TRBV5-1 with TRBJ1-3; D possibly corresponds to TRBD1 (6 bases). Germline-derived CDR1 and CDR2 are SGHRS and YFSETQ. There are 16 residues in the CDR3. The V end lost 4 bases, the J end lost 0 bases, and 14 bases lay between the germline ends. Written as DNA, the CDR3 is TGCGCCAGCAGCGCGGAGGACAGCCGCTCTGGAAACACCATATATTTT. Protein product: CASSAEDSRSGNTIYF.

DNA for the CDR3: TGTGCCAGCAGCGATCGGACAGTTACCGGGGAGCTGTTTTTT. Protein sequence: CASSDRTVTGELFF. This chain uses TRBV11-3 with TRBJ2-2; D may be TRBD1 (6 bases). Germline V CDR1 and CDR2: SGHNT, YENEEA. CDR3 length: 14 amino acids. V lost 5 bases and J 5 bases, leaving 12 bases between the germline ends.

This clonotype was found a few times. This sequence joins TRBV28 and TRBJ2-1; tentative D call: TRBD2 (5 bases). Germline loops: CDR1 MDHEN, CDR2 SYDVKM. Trimming stripped 5 bases from V and 4 bases from J, with 24 bases between. The CDR3 spans 18 residues. CDR3 sequence reads: CASSPLSGSRPWYNEQFF. In nucleotides, the CDR3 is TGTGCCAGCAGTCCCCTGTCGGGATCCAGACCCTGGTACAATGAGCAGTTCTTC.

This clonotype was found a few times. This chain links TRBV21-1 with TRBJ1-4; the D call TRBD1 from the table was never checked on the DNA. TRBV21-1 is a pseudogene locus. The CDR3 sequence is 21 residues long. CDR3 protein: CASSKALSPGRGRALGEKLFF. CDR3 nucleotide sequence: TGTGCCAGCAGCAAAGCGCTTTCTCCGGGCAGGGGGCGCGCGCTAGGCGAAAAACTGTTTTTT.

This clonotype has only a few counts. The gene calls are TRBV5-5 and TRBJ2-2; maybe TRBD1 (6 bases). This CDR3 spans 17 amino acids. The germline V gene has CDR1 SGHKS and CDR2 YYEKEE (reference sequence). Trimming left V 3 bases short and J 0 bases short, with 15 bases between. The CDR3 DNA sequence: TGTGCCAGCAGCTCACCGACAGGTGGACCGAACACCGGGGAGCTGTTTTTT. Its protein product is CASSSPTGGPNTGELFF.

V usage is TRBV12-3 or TRBV12-4 and J usage is TRBJ2-1, with no clear D. The length of the CDR3 is 12 residues. V was trimmed by 11 bases and J by 14 bases, leaving 22 bases between them. In nucleotides, the CDR3 is TGTGCCGCCTCGAGAGTCGGAGCGCTGAAGTTCTTC. Translated, it gives CAASRVGALKFF.

This clonotype has ten or more counts. V and J are TRBV5-1 and TRBJ2-7; D gene unclear. Germline V gene data show CDR1 as SGHRS and CDR2 as YFSETQ. The CDR3 is made up of 14 amino acids. Between the trimmed V and J ends, which lost 0 bases and 5 bases, there was a span of 12 bases. CDR3 loop: CASSLEGGMDEQYF. The CDR3 DNA follows: TGCGCCAGCAGCTTGGAAGGTGGGATGGACGAGCAGTACTTC.

This clonotype was seen a few times. V gene TRBV20-1 combines with J gene TRBJ2-5, with a weak D call TRBD2 (6 bases). Deletions cut 8 bases from V and 0 bases from J, with 10 bases between. The CDR3 has 12 amino acids. The germline gives CDR1 DFQATT, CDR2 SNEGSKA (reference sequence). DNA of the CDR3: TGCAGTCCTCTAGCGTACCAAGAGACCCAGTACTTC. This codes for CSPLAYQETQYF.

This clonotype was detected only a few times. This chain connects TRBV3-1 to TRBJ2-5; D unresolved. Trimming stripped 0 bases from V and 5 bases from J, with 19 bases between. Germline V gene lookup returns CDR1 LGHDT and CDR2 YNNKEL (reference sequence). This CDR3 region has 17 residues. The CDR3 DNA is TGTGCCAGCAGCCAAGAAGGAACGGATACGGGTTTGGAGACCCAGTACTTC. This codes for CASSQEGTDTGLETQYF.

This clonotype has only a few counts. The rearrangement links TRBV10-3 to TRBJ2-3; 9 bases match TRBD2. Germline V gene sequence: CDR1 ENHRY, CDR2 SYGVKD. V lost 3 bases, J lost 2 bases, and 9 bases stayed unmatched. The CDR3 spans 17 residues. The CDR3 DNA is TGTGCCATCAGTGACCCCCTGGCGGGAGGGGACACAGATACGCAGTATTTT. Residues: CAISDPLAGGDTDTQYF.

This sequence joins TRBV19 and TRBJ1-1, with D uncertain. V dropped 6 bases and J dropped 10 bases, with 15 bases sitting between them. From germline, CDR1 is LNHDA and CDR2 SQIVND (reference sequence). The CDR3 runs to 12 residues. The CDR3 reads CASRTTALGAFF. The CDR3 DNA follows: TGTGCCAGTAGGACGACGGCCCTAGGAGCTTTCTTT.

The J gene is TRBJ2-5, the V gene TRBV5-1; 10 positions match TRBD2. The CDR3 runs to 16 residues. Germline V gene lookup returns CDR1 SGHRS and CDR2 YFSETQ. V gave up 4 bases and J gave up 4 bases; unmatched junction bases: 10. CDR3 in DNA: TGCGCCAGCAGCCTCGGCTCTAGCGGGAGCTCAGAGACCCAGTACTTC. This codes for CASSLGSSGSSETQYF.

The sample holds many counts of this clonotype. The junction shows a germline mismatch at one end, possibly a read error. The chain is built from TRBV20-1 and TRBJ2-4; D perhaps matches TRBD1 (6 bases). Germline V gene data show CDR1 as DFQATT and CDR2 as SNEGSKA (reference sequence). The CDR3 is 12 residues long. The CDR3 spells CSARPSGTKQHF. The CDR3 coding sequence is TGCAGTGCCCGACCCTCCGGGACAAAGCAGCACTTC.

The V and J genes are TRBV5-1 and TRBJ2-1; 8 nucleotides match TRBD2. Per germline, CDR1 SGHRS and CDR2 YFSETQ. V was pared by 0 bases and J by 0 bases, with 8 bases of the junction left unmatched. CDR3 size: 18 residues. CDR3 DNA: TGCGCCAGCAGCTTGGGTTTTAGCGGGACGAGCTCCTACAATGAGCAGTTCTTC. Protein: CASSLGFSGTSSYNEQFF.

This clonotype was observed at least ten times. The chain joins TRBV11-2 to TRBJ2-7; unclear D gene. The CDR3 loop spans 11 amino acids. V was shortened by 2 bases and J by 10 bases, with 9 bases between the two germline ends. Germline lookup yields CDR1 SGHAT and CDR2 FQNNGV. In DNA form, the CDR3 reads TGTGCCAGCAGCTTACCAACGAAACAGTACTTC. Encoded protein: CASSLPTKQYF.

This clonotype was picked up a small number of times. The chain has TRBV2 and TRBJ2-2, with 14 nucleotides matching TRBD2. With 5 bases clipped from V and 5 bases from J, the junction kept 4 bases outside the gene matches. The CDR3 spans 16 residues. Germline assignment: CDR1 SNHLY and CDR2 FYNNEI. The DNA of the CDR3 is TGTGCCAGCAGTCCCGGGACTAGCGGGAGAACCGGGGAGCTGTTTTTT. Amino acids: CASSPGTSGRTGELFF.

There are a few counts of this clonotype. V gene TRBV12-3 or TRBV12-4 combines with J gene TRBJ2-1; 14 bases align to TRBD2. V lost 6 bases, J lost 2 bases, and 9 bases stayed unmatched. The CDR3 is 18 amino acids. CDR3 protein: CASRGGTSGSGAYNEQFF. DNA of the CDR3: TGTGCCAGCAGGGGGGGGACTAGCGGGAGTGGCGCCTACAATGAGCAGTTCTTC.

J is TRBJ1-5 and V is TRBV5-5; D is unresolved. Per the germline V gene, CDR1 is SGHKS and CDR2 is YYEKEE (reference sequence). Deletions cut 2 bases from V and 5 bases from J, with 14 bases between. The CDR3 is 15 residues long. In nucleotides, the CDR3 is TGTGCCAGCAGCTTCAGGTGGGGTGAGGATCAGCCCCAGCATTTT. Its protein product is CASSFRWGEDQPQHF.

This clonotype was seen repeatedly, ten times or more. J is TRBJ2-7 and V is TRBV4-3; D call uncertain. V shed 0 bases and J shed 3 bases, with 18 bases lying between them. CDR1 is LGHNA and CDR2 is YSLEER in the germline V gene. The CDR3 has 17 residues. In DNA form, the CDR3 reads TGCGCCAGCAGCCAAGAGCCCGCGCATACTCTAAACTACGAGCAGTACTTC. Translation: CASSQEPAHTLNYEQYF.

The genes are TRBV6-2 or TRBV6-3 and TRBJ2-2, with 10 bases matching TRBD1. Germline V gives CDR1 MNHEY, CDR2 SVGEGT. V lost 5 bases and J lost 7; bases outside the gene matches: 7. This CDR3 contains 15 residues. The CDR3 coding sequence is TGTGCCAGCAGTCCCGGGACAGGGGAAAACGGGGAGCTGTTTTTT. This encodes CASSPGTGENGELFF.

This clonotype was picked up a small number of times. V is TRBV28 and J is TRBJ1-4, with 7 bases matching TRBD1. CDR1 and CDR2 from the germline V gene are MDHEN and SYDVKM. V lost 5 bases to trimming and J lost 3 bases; unmatched junction nucleotides: 6. This CDR3 region has 15 residues. CDR3 in DNA: TGTGCCAGCAGTACGACAGGGCCACCTAATGAAAAACTGTTTTTT. Its protein is CASSTTGPPNEKLFF.

This chain uses TRBV7-6 with TRBJ1-1, with D perhaps matching TRBD1 (5 bases). Germline CDR1 and CDR2: SGHVS and FNYEAQ. Trimming pared 3 bases from V and 2 bases from J, leaving 10 bases between. The CDR3 sequence is 14 residues long. The CDR3 sequence: CASSLQGENTEAFF. CDR3 coding DNA: TGTGCCAGCAGCTTGCAGGGAGAAAACACTGAAGCTTTCTTT.

CDR3 protein: CASSLLPWAEQYF. The CDR3 bases are TGTGCCAGCAGTTTACTCCCCTGGGCCGAGCAGTACTTC. The genes are TRBV27 and TRBJ2-7; D gene unclear. CDR1 and CDR2 from the germline V gene are MNHEY and SMNVEV (reference sequence). Trimming took 2 bases from V and 6 from J, leaving 11 bases between them. The CDR3 runs 13 residues.